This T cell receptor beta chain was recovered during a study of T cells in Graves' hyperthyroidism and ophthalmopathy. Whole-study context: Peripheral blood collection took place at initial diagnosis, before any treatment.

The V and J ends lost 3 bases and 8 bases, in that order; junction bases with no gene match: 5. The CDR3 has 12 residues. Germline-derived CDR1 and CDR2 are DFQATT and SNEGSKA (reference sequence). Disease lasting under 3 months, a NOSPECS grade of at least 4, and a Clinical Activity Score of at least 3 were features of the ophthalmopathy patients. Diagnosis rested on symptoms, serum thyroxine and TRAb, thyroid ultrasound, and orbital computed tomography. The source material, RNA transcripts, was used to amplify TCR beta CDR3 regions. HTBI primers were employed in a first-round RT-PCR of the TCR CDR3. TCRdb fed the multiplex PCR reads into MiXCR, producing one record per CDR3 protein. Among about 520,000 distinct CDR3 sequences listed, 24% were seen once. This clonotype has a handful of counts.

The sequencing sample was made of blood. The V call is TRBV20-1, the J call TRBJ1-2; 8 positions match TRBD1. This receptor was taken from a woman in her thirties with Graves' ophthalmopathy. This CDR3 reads CSASSRGRGYTF. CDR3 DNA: TGCAGTGCTAGTTCCAGGGGGCGAGGCTACACCTTC.